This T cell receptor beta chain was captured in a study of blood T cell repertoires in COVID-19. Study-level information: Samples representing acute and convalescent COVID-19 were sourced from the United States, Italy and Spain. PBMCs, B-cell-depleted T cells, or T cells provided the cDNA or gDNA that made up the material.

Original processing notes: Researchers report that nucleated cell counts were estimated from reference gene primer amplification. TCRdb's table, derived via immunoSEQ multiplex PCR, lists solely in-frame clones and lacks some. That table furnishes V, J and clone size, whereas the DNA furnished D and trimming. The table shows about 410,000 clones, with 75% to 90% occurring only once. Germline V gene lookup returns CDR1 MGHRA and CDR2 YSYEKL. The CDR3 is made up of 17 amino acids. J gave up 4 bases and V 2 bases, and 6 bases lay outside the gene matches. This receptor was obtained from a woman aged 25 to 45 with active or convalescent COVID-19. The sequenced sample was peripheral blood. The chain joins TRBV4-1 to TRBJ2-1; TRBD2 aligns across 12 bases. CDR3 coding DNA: TGCGCCAGCAGCCAAAGGCTAGCGGGGGGGCCTTACAATGAGCAGTTCTTC. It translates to CASSQRLAGGPYNEQFF.